These T cell receptor beta chains were read from a single sample in a study of T cells in Graves' hyperthyroidism and ophthalmopathy. TCRdb passed the multiplex PCR reads through MiXCR, listing each CDR3 protein once. This sample yields more than 550,000 distinct CDR3 sequences, of which 17% are seen a single time; about a sixth belongs to the top ten. Sequencing was performed on blood. Receptor source: a man over 45 with Graves' hyperthyroidism. CDR3s include the opening cysteine and the closing phenylalanine or tryptophan. Each record gives: V gene, J gene, clone size, D gene, CDR3 protein, CDR3 DNA. A D gene is named only where the DNA matches it firmly. Only some rows state a clone size, as once, few, many or a class for expanded clones.

v_call: TRBV2; j_call: TRBJ2-4; clone_size: -; d_call: -; cdr3_aa: CASSEHLFQVGAKNIQYF; cdr3_nt: TGTGCCAGCAGTGAGCACCTATTTCAAGTGGGGGCCAAAAACATTCAGTACTTC
v_call: TRBV20-1; j_call: TRBJ2-1; clone_size: -; d_call: TRBD2; cdr3_aa: CSAVDSGRSYNEQFF; cdr3_nt: TGCAGTGCGGTCGATAGCGGGAGGTCCTACAATGAGCAGTTCTTC
v_call: TRBV11-2; j_call: TRBJ1-4; clone_size: many; d_call: -; cdr3_aa: CASSFTNRVFGYEKLFF; cdr3_nt: TGTGCCAGCAGCTTTACGAACCGGGTGTTTGGGTATGAAAAACTGTTTTTT
v_call: TRBV18; j_call: TRBJ2-3; clone_size: -; d_call: TRBD2; cdr3_aa: CASSRSGSGLDTQYF; cdr3_nt: TGTGCCAGCTCACGTAGCGGGAGCGGTTTGGATACGCAGTATTTT
v_call: TRBV19; j_call: TRBJ2-5; clone_size: many; d_call: -; cdr3_aa: CASSWQGQETQYF; cdr3_nt: TGTGCCAGTAGTTGGCAGGGGCAAGAGACCCAGTACTTC
v_call: TRBV7-8; j_call: TRBJ2-7; clone_size: few; d_call: -; cdr3_aa: CASSLGTREQYF; cdr3_nt: TGTGCCAGCAGCTTAGGGACCAGGGAGCAGTACTTC
v_call: TRBV10-3; j_call: TRBJ2-2; clone_size: few; d_call: -; cdr3_aa: CAILDSDTGELFF; cdr3_nt: TGTGCCATCCTCGATAGCGACACCGGGGAGCTGTTTTTT
v_call: TRBV5-1; j_call: TRBJ2-1; clone_size: few; d_call: TRBD2; cdr3_aa: CASSSSGSGRVNEQFF; cdr3_nt: TGCGCCAGCAGCTCCTCGGGTAGCGGGAGGGTAAATGAGCAGTTCTTC
v_call: TRBV30; j_call: TRBJ1-2; clone_size: -; d_call: -; cdr3_aa: CAWSVGAGMDETF; cdr3_nt: TGTGCCTGGAGTGTCGGGGCAGGGATGGACGAAACCTTC
v_call: TRBV6-5; j_call: TRBJ2-2; clone_size: -; d_call: TRBD2; cdr3_aa: CASSFTSGSGELFF; cdr3_nt: TGTGCCAGCAGTTTTACTAGCGGGAGCGGGGAGCTGTTTTTT
v_call: TRBV28; j_call: TRBJ2-7; clone_size: many; d_call: TRBD2; cdr3_aa: CASSPTSGRPSYEQYF; cdr3_nt: TGTGCCAGCAGCCCAACTAGCGGGAGGCCCTCCTACGAGCAGTACTTC
v_call: TRBV28; j_call: TRBJ2-7; clone_size: -; d_call: TRBD1; cdr3_aa: CASSLTIGQGNYEQYF; cdr3_nt: TGTGCCAGCAGCCTTACCATCGGACAGGGGAATTACGAGCAGTACTTC
v_call: TRBV5-1; j_call: TRBJ1-1; clone_size: many; d_call: TRBD1; cdr3_aa: CASSPTTGVRTEAFF; cdr3_nt: TGCGCCAGCAGCCCTACCACAGGGGTGAGGACTGAAGCTTTCTTT
v_call: TRBV2; j_call: TRBJ2-1; clone_size: -; d_call: -; cdr3_aa: CASSPGLSLLEQFF; cdr3_nt: TGTGCCAGCAGCCCGGGCCTATCTCTCCTTGAGCAGTTCTTC
v_call: TRBV5-4; j_call: TRBJ1-1; clone_size: -; d_call: -; cdr3_aa: CASRNPKGFDTEAFF; cdr3_nt: TGTGCCAGCAGAAACCCTAAAGGGTTTGACACTGAAGCTTTCTTT
v_call: TRBV11-2; j_call: TRBJ2-7; clone_size: -; d_call: TRBD2; cdr3_aa: CASSLPPGGGEQYF; cdr3_nt: TGTGCCAGCAGCTTACCGCCTGGGGGGGGCGAGCAGTACTTC
v_call: TRBV12-3/TRBV12-4; j_call: TRBJ2-1; clone_size: many; d_call: TRBD2; cdr3_aa: CASSLSSGSFFEQFF; cdr3_nt: TGTGCCAGCAGTTTATCCAGCGGGAGTTTTTTTGAGCAGTTCTTC
v_call: TRBV28; j_call: TRBJ1-1; clone_size: many; d_call: TRBD1; cdr3_aa: CASSPPDRPLMNTEAFF; cdr3_nt: TGTGCCAGCAGTCCCCCGGACAGGCCTTTGATGAACACTGAAGCTTTCTTT
v_call: TRBV6-2/TRBV6-3; j_call: TRBJ2-7; clone_size: few; d_call: -; cdr3_aa: CASRDTVGGGNSYEQYF; cdr3_nt: TGTGCCAGCAGGGACACCGTGGGGGGCGGAAACTCCTACGAGCAGTACTTC
v_call: TRBV27; j_call: TRBJ2-3; clone_size: many; d_call: -; cdr3_aa: CASSLHRELIFTQYF; cdr3_nt: TGTGCCAGCAGTTTGCACAGGGAATTGATTTTTACGCAGTATTTT
v_call: TRBV5-4; j_call: TRBJ2-6; clone_size: few; d_call: -; cdr3_aa: CASSSASSGANALTF; cdr3_nt: TGTGCCAGCAGCTCCGCTAGCTCTGGGGCCAACGCCCTGACTTTC
v_call: TRBV19; j_call: TRBJ2-7; clone_size: -; d_call: -; cdr3_aa: CASSITDKASVQYF; cdr3_nt: TGTGCCAGTAGTATTACCGACAAGGCGTCTGTGCAGTACTTC
v_call: TRBV24-1; j_call: TRBJ2-2; clone_size: many; d_call: -; cdr3_aa: CATSDLLSTGELFF; cdr3_nt: TGTGCCACCAGTGATTTGCTTTCCACCGGGGAGCTGTTTTTT
v_call: TRBV20-1; j_call: TRBJ2-1; clone_size: many; d_call: -; cdr3_aa: CSAREWRTQDNEQFF; cdr3_nt: TGCAGTGCTAGAGAGTGGAGAACTCAGGACAATGAGCAGTTCTTC
v_call: TRBV6-1; j_call: TRBJ1-5; clone_size: -; d_call: -; cdr3_aa: CASSEGMGQPQHF; cdr3_nt: TGTGCCAGCAGTGAAGGGATGGGTCAGCCCCAGCATTTT
v_call: TRBV10-3; j_call: TRBJ2-1; clone_size: many; d_call: -; cdr3_aa: CAVTLTEKDNEQFF; cdr3_nt: TGTGCCGTAACCCTGACGGAGAAAGACAATGAGCAGTTCTTC
v_call: TRBV9; j_call: TRBJ1-1; clone_size: -; d_call: -; cdr3_aa: CASSPRAGANTEAFF; cdr3_nt: TGTGCCAGCAGCCCAAGGGCAGGGGCGAACACTGAAGCTTTCTTT
v_call: TRBV20-1; j_call: TRBJ2-1; clone_size: many; d_call: -; cdr3_aa: CSARVKEQFF; cdr3_nt: TGCAGTGCTAGAGTAAAAGAGCAGTTCTTC
v_call: TRBV10-2; j_call: TRBJ2-5; clone_size: many; d_call: -; cdr3_aa: CASSEVLAARQETQYF; cdr3_nt: TGCGCCAGCAGTGAGGTATTGGCTGCCCGTCAGGAGACCCAGTACTTC
v_call: TRBV3-1; j_call: TRBJ2-2; clone_size: -; d_call: -; cdr3_aa: CASSQGVGVTGELFF; cdr3_nt: TGTGCCAGCAGCCAAGGGGTGGGGGTGACCGGGGAGCTGTTTTTT
v_call: TRBV28; j_call: TRBJ2-3; clone_size: -; d_call: TRBD2; cdr3_aa: CASSFGDGLAGSTDTQYF; cdr3_nt: TGTGCCAGCAGTTTTGGGGATGGACTAGCGGGATCCACAGATACGCAGTATTTT
v_call: TRBV28; j_call: TRBJ2-3; clone_size: many; d_call: TRBD1; cdr3_aa: CASRDSGTGADTQYF; cdr3_nt: TGTGCCAGCAGGGATTCGGGGACAGGGGCCGATACGCAGTATTTT
v_call: TRBV28; j_call: TRBJ1-6; clone_size: few; d_call: -; cdr3_aa: CASRPGAESYNSPLHF; cdr3_nt: TGTGCCAGCAGACCCGGAGCCGAGTCCTATAATTCACCCCTCCACTTT
v_call: TRBV7-2; j_call: TRBJ2-7; clone_size: -; d_call: -; cdr3_aa: CASSLAPGHKSYEQYF; cdr3_nt: TGTGCCAGCAGCTTGGCACCGGGACATAAGAGCTACGAGCAGTACTTC
v_call: TRBV10-3; j_call: TRBJ2-7; clone_size: few; d_call: TRBD1; cdr3_aa: CAILRDRGYEQYF; cdr3_nt: TGTGCCATCCTCCGGGACAGGGGCTACGAGCAGTACTTC
v_call: TRBV28; j_call: TRBJ2-5; clone_size: many; d_call: -; cdr3_aa: CASSTQGSETQYF; cdr3_nt: TGTGCCAGCAGTACACAGGGTAGTGAGACCCAGTACTTC
v_call: TRBV28; j_call: TRBJ1-6; clone_size: many; d_call: TRBD1; cdr3_aa: CASTPGQGNSPLHF; cdr3_nt: TGTGCCAGCACCCCCGGACAGGGTAATTCACCCCTCCACTTT
v_call: TRBV6-1; j_call: TRBJ1-4; clone_size: many; d_call: TRBD1; cdr3_aa: CASRTGPTNEKLFF; cdr3_nt: TGTGCCAGCAGGACAGGGCCAACTAATGAAAAACTGTTTTTT